Each of the 14 T cell receptor beta chains below was sequenced from the same sample in a study of regulatory T cells in long-lasting Graves disease. Documented time point: newly diagnosed GD, antithyroid drugs for less than 3 months. PBMC RNA served as the TCR library source. To make TCR beta libraries, researchers used iRepertoire HTBI primers and Arm-PCR of CDR3 regions. Via MiXCR, TCRdb re-called the multiplex PCR reads, giving one row per CDR3 protein. The data hold around 480,000 distinct CDR3 sequences, with approximately 16% observed a single time. Separately, the same data were catalogued under a study of T cells in Graves' hyperthyroidism and ophthalmopathy.

The sequencing used peripheral blood mononuclear cells (PBMCs), collected at new diagnosis, from a patient treated with antithyroid drugs. Every receptor here comes from a middle-aged woman with Graves disease.

This chain joins TRBV20-1 and TRBJ1-1; D unresolved. The germline V gene encodes CDR1 DFQATT and CDR2 SNEGSKA (reference sequence). Trimming cost V 5 bases and J 0 bases, with 10 bases left between them. This CDR3 has 13 amino acids. CDR3 bases: TGCAGTGCTTGGCAGTCCATGAACACTGAAGCTTTCTTT. Its protein is CSAWQSMNTEAFF.

J is TRBJ2-1 and V is TRBV30, with 8 positions matching TRBD2. CDR1 and CDR2 (germline): GTSNPN, SVGIG (reference sequence). Trimming cost V 3 bases and J 12 bases; bases outside gene matches: 7. This CDR3 is 12 amino acids long. In nucleotides, the CDR3 is TGTGCCTGGAGGACGGGGGGGTTGACGCAGTTCTTC. This codes for CAWRTGGLTQFF.

This clonotype was found many times. The chain has TRBV3-1 and TRBJ1-1, with a tentative D call TRBD1 (5 bases). Germline CDR1 LGHDT, CDR2 YNNKEL (reference sequence). The V end lost 2 bases, the J end lost 3 bases, and 13 bases lay between the germline ends. The CDR3 covers 15 residues. CDR3 bases: TGTGCCAGCAGCCAAAGGCGGGGCCGTGACACTGAAGCTTTCTTT. Translating gives CASSQRRGRDTEAFF.

This clonotype was counted ten times or more. The J gene is TRBJ1-1, the V gene TRBV2; 10 bases are a match to TRBD1. CDR1 is SNHLY and CDR2 is FYNNEI in the germline V gene. With 6 bases clipped from V and 4 bases from J, the junction kept 5 bases outside the gene matches. The CDR3 consists of 14 residues. CDR3 protein: CASRPRTGGTEAFF. CDR3 nucleotide sequence: TGTGCCAGCAGACCTCGGACAGGGGGCACTGAAGCTTTCTTT.

This clonotype was counted between two and nine times. V usage is TRBV10-3 and J usage is TRBJ1-3; D is unclear. The V gene lost 4 bases and the J gene lost 0 bases, with 7 bases spanning the gap. The CDR3 has 14 amino acids. Per the germline V gene, CDR1 is ENHRY and CDR2 is SYGVKD. The CDR3 DNA sequence: TGTGCCATCAGTGGGGAAGGCTCTGGAAACACCATATATTTT. It is translated as CAISGEGSGNTIYF.

This clonotype was recorded at least ten times. V usage is TRBV12-3 or TRBV12-4 and J usage is TRBJ1-5; D is unresolved. This CDR3 has 14 amino acids. Trimming removed 0 bases from V and 2 bases from J, with 5 bases in between. As DNA, the CDR3 is TGTGCCAGCAGTTTAGCGAGGGGCAATCAGCCCCAGCATTTT. Translated: CASSLARGNQPQHF.

A remark on this clonotype: The conserved phenylalanine or tryptophan is not found at the CDR3 terminus, so this likely reflects a read error. The genes are TRBV28 and TRBJ2-4; the D call may be TRBD1 or TRBD2 (6 bases each). The V gene's germline CDR1 is MDHEN and CDR2 SYDVKM. This CDR3 is 18 amino acids long. Trimming left V 3 bases short and J 5 bases short, with 23 bases between. CDR3 nucleotides: TGTGCCAGCAGTTTCCCAAGAGGGGTAGGGGGGAGTCAAAACATTCAGTACGTC. Residues: CASSFPRGVGGSQNIQYV.

This clonotype has at least ten counts. V usage is TRBV15 and J usage is TRBJ2-3; D is perhaps TRBD2 (5 bases). The germline V gene has CDR1 LNHNV and CDR2 YYDKDF (reference sequence). V lost 5 bases, J lost 11 bases, and 26 bases lay in between. The CDR3 has 16 amino acids. This CDR3 reads CATSDMVVSGGIGQYF. DNA of the CDR3: TGTGCCACCAGCGATATGGTGGTGAGCGGCGGTATTGGGCAGTATTTT.

The J gene is TRBJ1-4, the V gene TRBV3-1; possible D gene TRBD1, 5 bases. The CDR3 is 15 amino acids. CDR1 is LGHDT, CDR2 YNNKEL, per germline (reference sequence). The V end lost 4 bases, the J end lost 2 bases, and 11 bases lay between the germline ends. The CDR3 reads CASSPGTVTNEKLFF. As DNA, the CDR3 is TGTGCCAGCAGCCCCGGGACGGTTACTAATGAAAAACTGTTTTTT.

This clonotype was counted ten times or more. The chain joins TRBV20-1 to TRBJ1-1; 7 bases are shared with TRBD1. The germline V gene has CDR1 DFQATT and CDR2 SNEGSKA (reference sequence). Losses at the gene ends were 7 bases for V and 7 bases for J; bases not matched to a gene: 9. The CDR3 is made up of 12 amino acids. CDR3 sequence reads: CSGRGGSLEAFF. The CDR3 DNA sequence: TGCAGTGGCAGGGGGGGATCCCTTGAAGCTTTCTTT.

Details on this clonotype: One base away lies a much larger clone, so this may be a sequencing read error. This sequence joins TRBV6-1 and TRBJ2-7; possible D gene TRBD2, 5 bases. V lost 5 bases, J lost 0 bases, and 14 bases lay in between. This CDR3 spans 15 amino acids. Germline lookup yields CDR1 MNHNS and CDR2 SASEGT. CDR3 sequence (DNA): TGTGCCAGCAGTCACGATCGGCGGGTCTCCTACGAGCAGTACTTC. It yields the protein CASSHDRRVSYEQYF.

This clonotype was seen many times. The genes are TRBV2 and TRBJ2-5; possible D gene TRBD1, 5 bases. Trimming took off 6 bases at V and 2 bases at J, with 7 bases between the two ends. Germline CDR1 SNHLY, CDR2 FYNNEI. CDR3 length: 12 amino acids. DNA for the CDR3: TGTGCCAGCAGGGGGCCACAAGAGACCCAGTACTTC. This sequence encodes CASRGPQETQYF.

The V call is TRBV7-9, the J call TRBJ1-2; D is ambiguous. CDR1 is SEHNR and CDR2 is FQNEAQ in the germline V gene (reference sequence). V lost 11 bases, J lost 0 bases, and 13 bases lay in between. This CDR3 has 13 residues. CDR3 bases: TGTGCCGGCGGACGATCAGCTAACTATGGCTACACCTTC. Translated: CAGGRSANYGYTF.

The chain has TRBV20-1 and TRBJ1-2; TRBD1 agrees at 12 bases. CDR1 and CDR2 (germline): DFQATT, SNEGSKA (reference sequence). The CDR3 extends over 16 amino acids. V lost 2 bases, J lost 1 base, and 5 bases stayed unmatched. CDR3 region: CSARPGQGALNYGYTF. The CDR3 coding sequence is TGCAGTGCTAGACCGGGACAGGGGGCCCTTAACTATGGCTACACCTTC.